The 28 T cell receptor beta chains below were found in one sample sequenced in a study of response to subunit inactivated influenza vaccine. TCRdb recomputed calls from the RT-PCR reads with MiXCR, one row per CDR3 protein. The table shows 500,000 to 550,000 distinct CDR3 sequences, with 6.5% to 8% occurring only once. Sequencing used PBMCs from blood, obtained around 2 years after vaccination. Source of these receptors: a man in his fifties or sixties who received an inactivated influenza vaccine.

This clonotype has ten or more counts. The chain is built from TRBV3-1 and TRBJ2-7, with 12 positions matching TRBD2. After removal of 4 bases from V and 4 bases from J, the junction contained 5 bases not matched to a gene. Germline V gene data show CDR1 as LGHDT and CDR2 as YNNKEL (reference sequence). The length of the CDR3 is 15 residues. The CDR3 nucleotides read TGTGCCAGCAGCCCGACTAGCGGGGGATGGTACGAGCAGTACTTC. Protein: CASSPTSGGWYEQYF.

This sequence joins TRBV10-3 and TRBJ2-7; D uncertain. The CDR3 runs 14 residues. Trimming pared 4 bases from V and 0 bases from J, leaving 10 bases between. The germline V gene encodes CDR1 ENHRY and CDR2 SYGVKD. The CDR3 sequence is CAISGQQSSYEQYF. The CDR3, as DNA: TGTGCCATCAGTGGGCAGCAGAGCTCCTACGAGCAGTACTTC.

This chain connects TRBV7-9 to TRBJ2-1, with 7 bases that match TRBD2. The CDR3 is 16 amino acids. With V trimmed by 7 bases and J by 2 bases, 11 bases remained unmatched. Per germline, CDR1 SEHNR and CDR2 FQNEAQ (reference sequence). The CDR3: CASIPLQAGAYNEQFF. The CDR3 DNA sequence: TGTGCCAGCATTCCCCTCCAGGCGGGAGCCTACAATGAGCAGTTCTTC.

This clonotype occurred a few times. The V call is TRBV27, the J call TRBJ2-7; 9 bases are a match to TRBD1. J lost 4 bases, V lost 1 base, and 5 bases had no gene match. The CDR3 covers 15 residues. CDR1 is MNHEY, CDR2 SMNVEV, per germline (reference sequence). The CDR3 protein is CASSLLGTGRYEQYF. The CDR3 coding sequence is TGTGCCAGCAGTTTATTGGGGACAGGGCGATACGAGCAGTACTTC.

In its sample, this clonotype was seen many times. The J gene is TRBJ2-7, the V gene TRBV27; 10 bases are shared with TRBD1. Per germline, CDR1 MNHEY and CDR2 SMNVEV (reference sequence). The junction had 5 bases not matched to a gene; V was cut back by 6 bases and J by 3 bases. This CDR3 is 14 amino acids long. CDR3 coding DNA: TGTGCCAGCAGCCCCCGGACAGGGGGCTACGAGCAGTACTTC. Translating gives CASSPRTGGYEQYF.

This clonotype has just a few counts. V gene TRBV29-1 combines with J gene TRBJ2-1, with unresolved D. The CDR3 covers 12 residues. The V gene's germline CDR1 is SQVTM and CDR2 ANQGSEA. V lost 5 bases, J lost 7 bases, and 12 bases lay in between. CDR3 nucleotides: TGCAGCGTTTTCGCGGAATGGAATGAGCAGTTCTTC. Protein product: CSVFAEWNEQFF.

This clonotype was seen a handful of times. The chain combines TRBV18 with TRBJ1-4; possible D gene TRBD1, 5 bases. CDR1 is KGHSH, CDR2 LQKENI, per germline. The V end was cut by 5 bases, the J end by 7 bases, with 14 bases between. The CDR3 contains 14 residues. The CDR3 is CASSSTRQGEKLFF. CDR3 nucleotides: TGTGCCAGCTCATCAACTCGGCAGGGTGAAAAACTGTTTTTT.

This clonotype has only a few counts. The chain recombines TRBV20-1 with TRBJ2-7, with D possibly TRBD1 on 6 matching bases. The V and J ends lost 0 bases and 0 bases respectively, with 12 bases between them. The length of the CDR3 is 15 residues. CDR1 is DFQATT, CDR2 SNEGSKA, per germline (reference sequence). The CDR3 here is CSARDPRQASYEQYF. CDR3 coding DNA: TGCAGTGCTAGAGATCCGCGACAGGCCTCCTACGAGCAGTACTTC.

This clonotype was counted a few times. The chain links TRBV20-1 to TRBJ2-5; TRBD1 agrees at 7 bases. The CDR3 is 15 amino acids. CDR1 DFQATT and CDR2 SNEGSKA come from the germline V gene (reference sequence). Unmatched junction bases numbered 14, after V lost 7 bases and J lost 3 bases. The CDR3 reads CSVPDPGQLEETQYF. DNA for the CDR3: TGCAGTGTCCCAGATCCGGGACAGCTGGAAGAGACCCAGTACTTC.

This clonotype has only a few counts. The V call is TRBV27, the J call TRBJ2-1; TRBD2 agrees at 11 bases. V lost 6 bases, J lost 3 bases, and 10 bases stayed unmatched. This CDR3 spans 17 amino acids. The V gene's germline CDR1 is MNHEY and CDR2 SMNVEV (reference sequence). CDR3 sequence reads: CASSLQLAGAVYNEQFF. In nucleotides, the CDR3 is TGTGCCAGCAGCCTTCAACTAGCGGGGGCCGTCTACAATGAGCAGTTCTTC.

Only a few counts were recorded for this clonotype. This chain links TRBV28 with TRBJ2-5; 7 bases are shared with TRBD2. CDR3 length: 15 residues. CDR1 and CDR2 from the germline V gene are MDHEN and SYDVKM. V was pared by 7 bases and J by 1 base, with 9 bases of the junction left unmatched. CDR3 DNA: TGTGCCAGCACGGGGGGACTCGCGGTCCAAGAGACCCAGTACTTC. It specifies CASTGGLAVQETQYF.

The V call is TRBV12-3 or TRBV12-4, the J call TRBJ2-5, with D possibly being TRBD1 (6 bases). The germline V and J ends were trimmed by 2 bases and 4 bases, with 14 bases remaining between them. This CDR3 is built from 15 residues. The CDR3 reads CASSLSSNRVETQYF. Here the CDR3 DNA reads TGTGCCAGCAGTTTAAGTTCGAACAGGGTAGAGACCCAGTACTTC.

There are a few counts of this clonotype. V gene TRBV3-1 combines with J gene TRBJ2-6; perhaps TRBD2 as D (6 bases). The V gene lost 4 bases and the J gene lost 1 base, with 26 bases spanning the gap. Germline lookup yields CDR1 LGHDT and CDR2 YNNKEL (reference sequence). The CDR3 consists of 21 residues. CDR3 nucleotides: TGTGCCAGCAGCCCATTATTACTACCGGGGGACGCCACTTCTGGGGCCAACGTCCTGACTTTC. The encoded protein is CASSPLLLPGDATSGANVLTF.

This clonotype has just a few counts. The V gene is TRBV6-2 or TRBV6-3, the J gene TRBJ1-5, with D maybe TRBD1 (6 bases). Germline-derived CDR1 and CDR2 are MNHEY and SVGEGT. Between the trimmed V and J ends, which lost 4 bases and 0 bases, there was a span of 22 bases. The CDR3 loop spans 19 amino acids. Here the CDR3 reads CASSFEQGIAIYSNQPQHF. CDR3 nucleotides: TGTGCCAGCAGTTTCGAACAGGGTATTGCGATTTATAGCAATCAGCCCCAGCATTTT.

The gene calls are TRBV14 and TRBJ2-7; D remains ambiguous. Germline CDR1 and CDR2: SGHDN and FVKESK. V was cut by 4 bases and J by 3 bases, with 13 bases left in between. The CDR3 has 14 amino acids. The CDR3 region is CASSPGPGRYEQYF. The CDR3 DNA reads as TGTGCCAGCAGCCCAGGACCCGGACGCTACGAGCAGTACTTC. Drawing the rest from reference TRBV14 and TRBJ2-7, the complete variable domain is EAGVTQFPSHSVIEKGQTVTLRCDPISGHDNLYWYRRVMGKEIKFLLHFVKESKQDESGMPNNRFLAERTGGTYSTLKVQPAELEDSGVYFCASSPGPGRYEQYFGPGTRLTVT.

The chain joins TRBV3-1 to TRBJ2-6, with D perhaps matching TRBD1 (6 bases). The CDR3 spans 17 residues. V lost 0 bases and J 4 bases, leaving 13 bases between the germline ends. The germline CDR1 and CDR2 sequences are LGHDT and YNNKEL (reference sequence). CDR3 nucleotide sequence: TGTGCCAGCAGCCAAGACCCACAGGGATGCGGGGCCAACGTCCTGACTTTC. Protein product: CASSQDPQGCGANVLTF.

This clonotype was seen at least ten times. V and J are TRBV3-1 and TRBJ1-2; D unresolved. Germline V lookup: CDR1 LGHDT, CDR2 YNNKEL (reference sequence). This CDR3 region has 13 residues. Trimming pared 6 bases from V and 8 bases from J, leaving 16 bases between. The CDR3 region has the DNA TGTGCCAGCAGTTATCAGGTGGGATGGGGCTACACCTTC. Its protein is CASSYQVGWGYTF.

This clonotype occurred many times. CDR3 residues: CASSQDSLAGRETQYF. The CDR3 DNA follows: TGCGCCAGCAGCCAAGATAGTTTAGCGGGAAGAGAGACCCAGTACTTC. The J gene is TRBJ2-5, the V gene TRBV4-3; 8 bases are a match to TRBD2. Germline assignment: CDR1 LGHNA and CDR2 YSLEER. The trim removed 0 bases at V and 4 bases at J, leaving 7 bases unmatched. CDR3 length: 16 residues.

J is TRBJ2-1 and V is TRBV14, with a weak D call TRBD1 (5 bases). Trimming cost V 6 bases and J 5 bases, with 14 bases left between them. This CDR3 is built from 14 residues. The germline V gene encodes CDR1 SGHDN and CDR2 FVKESK. The CDR3 DNA follows: TGTGCCAGCAGAGGGCTAAAGGGGAACAATGAGCAGTTCTTC. Its translation: CASRGLKGNNEQFF.

This clonotype was picked up many times. This chain joins TRBV5-1 and TRBJ2-7; D uncertain. From germline, CDR1 is SGHRS and CDR2 YFSETQ. CDR3 length: 12 residues. V lost 4 bases and J lost 3, with 8 bases in between. The CDR3 reads CASSANYYEQYF. As DNA, the CDR3 is TGCGCCAGCAGCGCGAATTACTACGAGCAGTACTTC.

Many counts were recorded for this clonotype. This chain uses TRBV24-1 with TRBJ2-3; 7 positions agree with TRBD2. The V and J ends lost 6 bases and 5 bases, in that order; junction bases with no gene match: 10. Germline V gene data show CDR1 as KGHDR and CDR2 as SFDVKD. CDR3 size: 15 residues. The CDR3 protein is CATSWAGEGGDTQYF. The CDR3 nucleotides read TGTGCCACCAGTTGGGCGGGGGAAGGAGGAGATACGCAGTATTTT.

The chain joins TRBV12-3 or TRBV12-4 to TRBJ2-7; D is undetermined. V dropped 1 base and J dropped 2 bases, with 9 bases sitting between them. This CDR3 comprises 14 residues. The CDR3 protein is CASSLGVIPYEQYF. Here the CDR3 DNA reads TGTGCCAGCAGTTTAGGGGTAATACCCTACGAGCAGTACTTC.

V gene TRBV5-1 combines with J gene TRBJ2-2; 7 bases line up with TRBD2. This CDR3 has 16 amino acids. Germline trimming cut 0 bases from V and 3 bases from J; bases unmatched to any gene: 5. Germline CDR1 SGHRS, CDR2 YFSETQ. The CDR3 DNA reads as TGCGCCAGCAGCTTGGACCCAGCGGGATACACCGGGGAGCTGTTTTTT. Its translation is CASSLDPAGYTGELFF.

The CDR3 loop reads CASRPGRYNEQFF. CDR3 DNA sequence: TGTGCCAGCAGACCGGGGCGCTACAATGAGCAGTTCTTC. The chain couples TRBV6-1 to TRBJ2-1; D might be TRBD1 or TRBD2, each matching 5 bases. The germline CDR1 and CDR2 sequences are MNHNS and SASEGT. V shed 6 bases and J shed 3 bases, with 9 bases lying between them. This CDR3 spans 13 amino acids.

The chain recombines TRBV7-2 with TRBJ2-1, with D hard to call. The CDR3 sequence is 14 residues long. Germline V gives CDR1 SGHTA, CDR2 FQGNSA. With 5 bases removed from V and 3 bases from J, the gap between germline ends came to 11 bases. Here the CDR3 reads CASSPLQGYNEQFF. The DNA of the CDR3 is TGTGCCAGCAGCCCCCTTCAAGGCTACAATGAGCAGTTCTTC.

The table lists this clonotype with a few counts. This sequence joins TRBV6-2 or TRBV6-3 and TRBJ2-7; D possibly corresponds to TRBD2 (6 bases). The CDR3 is 11 residues long. The germline V gene has CDR1 MNHEY and CDR2 SVGEGT. Trimming pared 6 bases from V and 6 bases from J, leaving 9 bases between. CDR3 protein: CASRGLFEQYF. The DNA for the CDR3 is TGTGCCAGCAGGGGACTTTTCGAGCAGTACTTC.

This clonotype has ten or more counts. This chain links TRBV10-3 with TRBJ2-2; no clear D. This CDR3 comprises 15 residues. V was shortened by 0 bases and J by 7 bases, with 12 bases between the two germline ends. Germline loops: CDR1 ENHRY, CDR2 SYGVKD. CDR3 sequence reads: CAISESRKGVGELFF. CDR3 sequence (DNA): TGTGCCATCAGTGAGTCGCGGAAGGGTGTCGGGGAGCTGTTTTTT.

This chain uses TRBV3-1 with TRBJ2-7; 12 bases agree with TRBD2. This CDR3 has 15 residues. Trimming cost V 0 bases and J 6 bases; bases outside gene matches: 3. The germline V gene has CDR1 LGHDT and CDR2 YNNKEL (reference sequence). DNA for the CDR3: TGTGCCAGCAGCCAAGAGTCACTAGCGGGAGGCGAGCAGTACTTC. Protein sequence: CASSQESLAGGEQYF.